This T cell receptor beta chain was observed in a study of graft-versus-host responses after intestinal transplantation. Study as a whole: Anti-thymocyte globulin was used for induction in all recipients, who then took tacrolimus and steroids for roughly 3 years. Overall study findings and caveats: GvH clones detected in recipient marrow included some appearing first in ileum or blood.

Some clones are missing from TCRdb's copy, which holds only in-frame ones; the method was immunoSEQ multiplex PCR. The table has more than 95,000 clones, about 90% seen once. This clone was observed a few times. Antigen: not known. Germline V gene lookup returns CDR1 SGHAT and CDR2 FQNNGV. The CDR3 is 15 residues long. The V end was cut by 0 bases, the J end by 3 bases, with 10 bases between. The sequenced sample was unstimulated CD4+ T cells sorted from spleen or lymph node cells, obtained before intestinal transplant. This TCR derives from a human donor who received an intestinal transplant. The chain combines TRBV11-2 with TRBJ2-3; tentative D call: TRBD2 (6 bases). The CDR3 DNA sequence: TGTGCCAGCAGCTTAGATCACGGGGGTACAGATACGCAGTATTTT. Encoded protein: CASSLDHGGTDTQYF.